This TCR beta chain appears in the sequencing data of a study of shared clonotypes between healthy human individuals. There are 16 residues in the CDR3. The V gene's germline CDR1 is SGHTA and CDR2 FQGNSA. With 1 base removed from V and 4 bases from J, the gap between germline ends came to 14 bases. This clone was seen just once. The antigen remains unidentified. Every one of the donors was a Caucasian adult that lived in Nashville, Tennessee. Repertoires were generated with immunoSEQ multiplex PCR, while TCRdb's copy carries only in-frame clones and drops some. The top ten clones hold under 2% of a sample with 600,000 to 750,000 clones, roughly two thirds of them seen once. Overall study results and limits: Some naive CD4 clonotypes, roughly 4.5%, turned up in common across a handful of donors. The study generally estimated greater richness for naive than memory subsets.

This chain links TRBV7-2 with TRBJ1-3; no clear D. Sequencing was carried out using memory CD4+ T cells sorted from blood. Regarding subset: CD45RA-negative fraction. This TCR came from a woman younger than 45 in good health. CDR3 nucleotide sequence: TGTGCCAGCAGCTTAGGAAGGCAACTACTCGGAAACACCATATATTTT. Its translation: CASSLGRQLLGNTIYF.